What follows is one TCR beta chain and its context. The PCR had 60 Vbeta and 13 Jbeta primers. Here immunoSEQ multiplex PCR was the method, and the copy in TCRdb shows in-frame clones only, minus some. The sample has 200,000 to 300,000 clones, around four fifths seen once. The ends were cut back, 1 base at V and 4 bases at J, with 12 bases in the middle. Germline CDR1 is SGHDT and CDR2 is YYEEEE. The CDR3 extends over 16 amino acids. The data belong to a study of cytomegalovirus exposure and HLA in healthy donors. The TCR comes from a boy aged 10-17 years in good health and CMV-seronegative. The rearrangement uses TRBV5-6 and TRBJ2-6; D gene unclear. The specimen sequenced was PBMCs. This CDR3 reads CASSLLAVTGANVLTF. For the CDR3, the DNA is TGTGCCAGCAGCTTGTTGGCAGTAACCGGGGCCAACGTCCTGACTTTC. The variable domain in full, with the rest retrieved from reference TRBV5-6 and TRBJ2-6, is DAGVTQSPTHLIKTRGQQVTLRCSPKSGHDTVSWYQQALGQGPQFIFQYYEEEERQRGNFPDRFSGHQFPNYSSELNVNALLLGDSALYLCASSLLAVTGANVLTFGAGSRLTVL.